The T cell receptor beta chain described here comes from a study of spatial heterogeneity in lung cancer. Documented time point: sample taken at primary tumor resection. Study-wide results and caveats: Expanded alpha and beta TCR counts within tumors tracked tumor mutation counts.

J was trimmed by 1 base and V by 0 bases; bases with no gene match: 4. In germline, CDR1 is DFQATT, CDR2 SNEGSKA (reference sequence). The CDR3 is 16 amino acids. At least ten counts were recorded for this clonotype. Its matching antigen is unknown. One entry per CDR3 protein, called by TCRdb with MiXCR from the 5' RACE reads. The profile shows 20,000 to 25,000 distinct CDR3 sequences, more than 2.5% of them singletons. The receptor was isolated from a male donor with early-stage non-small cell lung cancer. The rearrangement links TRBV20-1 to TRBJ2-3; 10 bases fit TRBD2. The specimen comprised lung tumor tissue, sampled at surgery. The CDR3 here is CSARDFTSGGTDTQYF. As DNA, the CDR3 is TGCAGTGCTAGAGATTTCACTAGCGGGGGCACAGATACGCAGTATTTT.